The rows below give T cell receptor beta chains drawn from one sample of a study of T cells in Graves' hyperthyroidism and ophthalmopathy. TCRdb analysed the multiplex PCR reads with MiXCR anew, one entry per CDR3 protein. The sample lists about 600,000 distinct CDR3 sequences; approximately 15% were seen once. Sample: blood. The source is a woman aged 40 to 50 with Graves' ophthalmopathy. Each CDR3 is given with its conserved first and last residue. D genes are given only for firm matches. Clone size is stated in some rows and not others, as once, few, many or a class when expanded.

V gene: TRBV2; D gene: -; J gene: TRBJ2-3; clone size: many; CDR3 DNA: TGTGCCAGCAGGGGCCGCACAGATACGCAGTATTTT; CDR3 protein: CASRGRTDTQYF
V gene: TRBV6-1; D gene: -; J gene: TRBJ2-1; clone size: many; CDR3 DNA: TGTGCCAGCAGTACTACTAAGCTCTCCTACAATGAGCAGTTCTTC; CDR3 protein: CASSTTKLSYNEQFF
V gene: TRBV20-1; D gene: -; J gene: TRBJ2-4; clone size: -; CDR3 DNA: TGCAGTGCTAGAGAGGGGGGCAGGGCGAGGGAAAACATTCAGTACTTC; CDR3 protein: CSAREGGRARENIQYF
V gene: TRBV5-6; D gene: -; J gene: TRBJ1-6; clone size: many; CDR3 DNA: TGTGCCAGCAGCTTGGGGCCCAGGGGCCTCCACTTT; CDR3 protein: CASSLGPRGLHF
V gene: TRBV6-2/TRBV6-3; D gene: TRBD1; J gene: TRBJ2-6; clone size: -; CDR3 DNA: TGTGCCAGCAGTTCCCCGGGACAGGCCACCTCTGGGGCCAACGTCCTGACTTTC; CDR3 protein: CASSSPGQATSGANVLTF
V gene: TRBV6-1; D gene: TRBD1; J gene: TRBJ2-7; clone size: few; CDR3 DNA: TGTGCCAGCAGGGACAGGGTTGGGGCCTACGAGCAGTACTTC; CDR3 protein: CASRDRVGAYEQYF
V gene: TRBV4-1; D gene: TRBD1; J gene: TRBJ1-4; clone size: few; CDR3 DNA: TGCGCCAGCAGCCAAGACACCGGGACAGGGGGAGGCGAACTGTTTTTT; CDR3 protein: CASSQDTGTGGGELFF
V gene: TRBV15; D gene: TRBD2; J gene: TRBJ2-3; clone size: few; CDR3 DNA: TGTGCCACCAGCACCCGAGCGGGGGGACCCACAGATACGCAGTATTTT; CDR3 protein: CATSTRAGGPTDTQYF
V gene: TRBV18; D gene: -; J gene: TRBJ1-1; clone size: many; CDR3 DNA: TGTGCCAGCTCACCCCTCAGCGAAACGAACACTGAAGCTTTCTTT; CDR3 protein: CASSPLSETNTEAFF
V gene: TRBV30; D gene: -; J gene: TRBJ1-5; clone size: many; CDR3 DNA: TGTGCCTGGAGTGTATGGGGTCCCGGGACGGACAATCAGCCCCAGCATTTT; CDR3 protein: CAWSVWGPGTDNQPQHF
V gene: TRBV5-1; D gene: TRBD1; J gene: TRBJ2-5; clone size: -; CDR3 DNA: TGCGCCAGCAGCATTGGGACAGGGAGAAAGTACTTC; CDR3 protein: CASSIGTGRKYF
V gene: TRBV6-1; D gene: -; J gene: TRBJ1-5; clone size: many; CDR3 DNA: TGTGCCAGCAGTGAACTTCAGCCCCAGCATTTT; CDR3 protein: CASSELQPQHF
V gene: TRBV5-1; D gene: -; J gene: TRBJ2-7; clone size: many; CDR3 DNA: TGCGCCAGCAGCTTAACGTCATACGAGCAGTACTTC; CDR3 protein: CASSLTSYEQYF
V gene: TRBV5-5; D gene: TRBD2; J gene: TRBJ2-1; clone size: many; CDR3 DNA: TGTGCCAGCAGCTTCTCAGCGACTAGCGGGGGAACCTACAATGAGCAGTTCTTC; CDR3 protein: CASSFSATSGGTYNEQFF
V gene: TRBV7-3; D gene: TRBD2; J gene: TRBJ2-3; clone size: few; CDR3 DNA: TGTGCCAGCAGCACTCTAGCGGGGGAAGATACGCAGTATTTT; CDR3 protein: CASSTLAGEDTQYF
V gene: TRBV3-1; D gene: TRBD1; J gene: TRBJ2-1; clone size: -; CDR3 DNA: TGTGCCAGCAGCCAAGGCGAGGCCCGGACAGGGACGGCCTACAATGAGCAGTTCTTC; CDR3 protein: CASSQGEARTGTAYNEQFF
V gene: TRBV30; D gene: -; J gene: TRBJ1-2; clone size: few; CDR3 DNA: TGTGCCTGGAGTGTATCCCGACGATCGGATGGCTACACCTTC; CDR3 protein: CAWSVSRRSDGYTF
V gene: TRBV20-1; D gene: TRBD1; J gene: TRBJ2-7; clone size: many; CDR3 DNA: TGCAGTGCAGCCCGACAGGGGGCCGCCTACGAGCAGTACTTC; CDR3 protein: CSAARQGAAYEQYF